This record covers a single TCR beta chain. Its antigen is as yet unknown. The treatment is: oral pan-JAK inhibitor, 5-10 mg twice daily. Lesional scalp tissue (obtained by punch biopsy) and peripheral blood were collected from alopecia areata patients. This CDR3 is built from 11 residues. V dropped 6 bases and J dropped 5 bases, with 7 bases sitting between them. The data originate from a study of CD8+ T cells in alopecia areata. Study context: Tofacitinib continued for 6 to 18 months and was then withheld for 6 months.

Reverse transcribed after extraction, RNA yielded cDNA as the sequencing template. TCRdb's copy holds only in-frame clones and misses some; the assay was immunoSEQ multiplex PCR. Of 180,000 or so clones in the sample, 58% were seen once. Study-wide results and limits: Scalp clonality, together with expanded CD8+ clones among the top 100, fell significantly with tofacitinib. Baseline CD8+ expansion's link to response remains uncertain, as there was one nonresponder.

This specimen consisted of CD4+ T cells sorted from blood, obtained at week 24, from a patient treated with tofacitinib. The rearrangement uses TRBV23-1 and TRBJ1-1; D unresolved. TRBV23-1 is an ORF for which the function is uncertain. The TCR sequence derives from a human donor with alopecia areata. CDR3 bases: TGCGCCAGCAGCGACCTTACTGAAGCTTTCTTT. As protein: CASSDLTEAFF.